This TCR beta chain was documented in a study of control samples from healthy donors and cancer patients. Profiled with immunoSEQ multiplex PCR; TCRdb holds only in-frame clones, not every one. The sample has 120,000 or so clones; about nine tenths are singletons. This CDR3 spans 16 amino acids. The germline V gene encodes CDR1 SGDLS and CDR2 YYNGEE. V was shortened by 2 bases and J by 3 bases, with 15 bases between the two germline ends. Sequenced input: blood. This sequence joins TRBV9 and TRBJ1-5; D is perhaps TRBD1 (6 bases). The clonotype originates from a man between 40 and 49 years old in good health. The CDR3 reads CASSVKEQGNNQPQHF. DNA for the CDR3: TGTGCCAGCAGCGTGAAGGAACAGGGTAACAATCAGCCCCAGCATTTT.